The T cell receptor beta chain described here comes from a study of blood T cell repertoires in COVID-19. Across the study: T cells, B-cell-depleted T cells, or PBMCs provided the cDNA or gDNA that served as material.

Germline V gives CDR1 MDHEN, CDR2 SYDVKM. J was trimmed by 0 bases and V by 8 bases; bases with no gene match: 3. The CDR3 has 13 residues. The count of this clone is one. Methods used by the authors: Reference gene primer amplification gave estimated nucleated cell counts. Sequenced by immunoSEQ multiplex PCR; TCRdb stores in-frame clones only, minus some. D and trimming come from the DNA, and the V and J calls and clone size come from that table. The sample gives 50,000 to 75,000 clones, about 90% of which show up once; 4.5% to 6% is in the top ten. This chain connects TRBV28 to TRBJ1-1; 7 bases match TRBD1. Sequenced input: peripheral blood. This clonotype was sampled from a man aged 80 or over in a cohort sampled during active COVID-19. In nucleotides, the CDR3 is TGTGCCAGCGGCGGACAGGTGAACACTGAAGCTTTCTTT. Its translation: CASGGQVNTEAFF.